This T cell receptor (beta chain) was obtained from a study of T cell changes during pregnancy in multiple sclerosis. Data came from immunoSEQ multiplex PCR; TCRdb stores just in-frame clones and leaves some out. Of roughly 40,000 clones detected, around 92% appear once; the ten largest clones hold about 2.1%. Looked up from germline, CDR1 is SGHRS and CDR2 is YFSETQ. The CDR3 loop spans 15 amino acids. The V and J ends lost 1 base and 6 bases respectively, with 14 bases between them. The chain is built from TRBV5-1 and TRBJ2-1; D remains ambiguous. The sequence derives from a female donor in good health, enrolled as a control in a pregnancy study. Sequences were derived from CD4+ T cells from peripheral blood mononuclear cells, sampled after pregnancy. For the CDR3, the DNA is TGCGCCAGCAGCTTGCAGCTGGGCATCATCAATGAGCAGTTCTTC. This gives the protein CASSLQLGIINEQFF.